These T cell receptor beta chains were read from a single sample in a study of breast tumors, draining lymph nodes, adjacent tissues. TCRdb processed the multiplex PCR reads anew with MiXCR; each CDR3 protein has one entry. The top ten clones hold about 4.3% of a sample with 150,000 to 250,000 distinct CDR3 sequences, roughly 29% of them seen once. Sequencing was carried out using axillary lymph node tissue. These receptors were collected from a female donor with breast cancer. Some clones in this sample may be carry-over from other donors' samples. CDR3s include the opening cysteine and the closing phenylalanine or tryptophan. A D gene is named only where the DNA matches it firmly. The size entry is marked missing in some rows and otherwise reads once, few, many or a size class.

J gene,clone size,V gene,D gene,CDR3 protein,CDR3 DNA
TRBJ1-6,many,TRBV28,.,CASKSRAFNSPLHF,TGTGCCAGCAAAAGCAGAGCCTTTAATTCACCCCTCCACTTT
TRBJ1-6,.,TRBV2,.,CASSDGGRDSPLHF,TGTGCCAGCAGTGATGGGGGGCGGGACTCACCCCTCCACTTT
TRBJ2-1,many,TRBV12-3/TRBV12-4,.,CASSFVGRGKGNEQFF,TGTGCCAGCAGTTTTGTTGGCAGGGGAAAGGGAAATGAGCAGTTCTTC
TRBJ1-5,few,TRBV6-1,.,CASSEGGGQPQHF,TGTGCCAGCAGTGAAGGGGGGGGCCAGCCCCAGCATTTT
TRBJ1-2,many,TRBV5-1,.,CASSFGDTSVYGYTF,TGCGCCAGCAGCTTTGGGGACACTTCTGTCTATGGCTACACCTTC
TRBJ2-7,few,TRBV28,TRBD2,CASSPVWTKREEDEQYF,TGTGCCAGCAGTCCAGTATGGACTAAGCGGGAGGAGGACGAGCAGTACTTC
TRBJ1-4,.,TRBV11-2,.,CASRPSGYNEKLFF,TGTGCCAGCAGACCCTCAGGGTACAATGAAAAACTGTTTTTT
TRBJ1-1,.,TRBV12-3/TRBV12-4,TRBD1,CAITGTVNTEAFF,TGTGCCATCACCGGGACAGTGAACACTGAAGCTTTCTTT
TRBJ2-1,.,TRBV18,.,CASSPGGGEQFF,TGTGCCAGCTCACCAGGGGGCGGTGAGCAGTTCTTC
TRBJ2-1,many,TRBV5-8,.,CASSLGQGLGYNEQFF,TGTGCCAGCAGCTTGGGGCAGGGGCTAGGCTACAATGAGCAGTTCTTC
TRBJ2-5,many,TRBV15,TRBD2,CATSNPGGVSETQYF,TGTGCCACCAGCAACCCCGGGGGGGTTTCGGAGACCCAGTACTTC
TRBJ2-1,many,TRBV25-1,TRBD2,CASSESGGDADEQFF,TGTGCCAGCAGTGAGTCGGGGGGGGACGCCGATGAGCAGTTCTTC
TRBJ2-5,many,TRBV20-1,TRBD1,CSANGQGGETQYF,TGCAGTGCTAACGGACAGGGGGGTGAGACCCAGTACTTC
TRBJ2-6,many,TRBV20-1,.,CSARLHPGFGANVLTF,TGCAGTGCTCGCCTTCATCCAGGTTTTGGGGCCAACGTCCTGACTTTC
TRBJ1-6,.,TRBV6-6,.,CASRKSLTSGSLRHSPLHF,TGTGCCAGCAGGAAGAGCCTGACTAGCGGGAGTTTGAGGCATTCACCCCTCCACTTT
TRBJ2-1,.,TRBV7-9,TRBD1,CASSQDRMGSRDRGRNEQFF,TGTGCCAGCAGCCAAGATCGAATGGGCTCCCGGGACAGGGGGCGGAATGAGCAGTTCTTC
TRBJ2-2,many,TRBV20-1,.,CSARRIETGELFF,TGCAGTGCTAGACGCATCGAGACCGGGGAGCTGTTTTTT
TRBJ1-4,once,TRBV2,TRBD1,CASSLTGKNEKLFF,TGTGCCAGCAGCTTGACAGGGAAGAATGAAAAACTGTTTTTT
TRBJ1-3,many,TRBV10-3,TRBD1,CAISERDRGSGNTIYF,TGTGCCATCAGTGAGCGGGACAGGGGCTCTGGAAACACCATATATTTT
TRBJ2-4,many,TRBV29-1,TRBD2,CSVDRTSGGHGRANIQYF,TGCAGCGTTGACCGGACTAGCGGGGGCCATGGTCGAGCGAACATTCAGTACTTC
TRBJ2-7,many,TRBV2,.,CASKQEPYEQYF,TGTGCCAGCAAGCAAGAACCCTACGAGCAGTACTTC
TRBJ2-5,many,TRBV7-9,.,CASSYQGWETQYF,TGTGCCAGCAGCTATCAGGGCTGGGAGACCCAGTACTTC